What follows are 5 T cell receptor beta chains derived from one specimen sequenced in a study of OX40 agonist ivuxolimab in advanced cancers. The library was generated by the immunoSEQ multiplex PCR assay. The clones in this table, taken by TCRdb from immuneACCESS, are in-frame only. Not every clone is retained; where verified, under half of the shortfall comes from an unresolved V gene, and the cause of the rest is unknown. The sample table shows roughly 60,000 clones, and around 80% are seen once. The biggest ten clones account for about 1.9% of the sample. Specimen: CD4+ or CD8+ T cells sorted from blood, collected in a trial of the OX40 agonist ivuxolimab. All receptors come from an adult with an advanced solid tumor such as melanoma, head and neck, liver or kidney cancer.

The chain couples TRBV15 to TRBJ2-2; D not certain. The length of the CDR3 is 13 residues. CDR1 LNHNV and CDR2 YYDKDF come from the germline V gene (reference sequence). V shed 0 bases and J shed 8 bases, with 7 bases lying between them. The DNA for the CDR3 is TGTGCCACCAGCAGAGATTTTCGGGGGGAGCTGTTTTTT. Translated, it gives CATSRDFRGELFF.

The J gene is TRBJ2-3, the V gene TRBV29-1, with unresolved D. Trimming shortened V by 7 bases and J by 2 bases, and 19 bases separated the two germline ends. This CDR3 spans 15 amino acids. Per germline, CDR1 SQVTM and CDR2 ANQGSEA. In DNA, the CDR3 is TGCAGCGCCACCCTAAATGCGATGCACACAGATACGCAGTATTTT. Amino acid sequence: CSATLNAMHTDTQYF.

The chain is built from TRBV27 and TRBJ1-5; 9 bases fit TRBD1. J gave up 4 bases and V 5 bases, and 6 bases lay outside the gene matches. The V gene's germline CDR1 is MNHEY and CDR2 SMNVEV (reference sequence). This CDR3 contains 15 residues. CDR3 DNA sequence: TGTGCCAGCAGTGCATACAGGGGGCCTAATCAGCCCCAGCATTTT. It is translated as CASSAYRGPNQPQHF.

The V and J genes are TRBV28 and TRBJ2-3; D is undetermined. Trimming took 3 bases from V and 4 from J, leaving 11 bases between them. The V gene's germline CDR1 is MDHEN and CDR2 SYDVKM. This CDR3 region has 14 residues. The CDR3 DNA follows: TGTGCCAGCAGTTTTTTTGAGCGCCCAGATACGCAGTATTTT. It codes for CASSFFERPDTQYF.

The rearrangement links TRBV27 to TRBJ2-7, with TRBD1 as a possible D gene (5 bases). Trimming stripped 4 bases from V and 2 bases from J, with 12 bases between. CDR3 size: 14 residues. From germline, CDR1 is MNHEY and CDR2 SMNVEV (reference sequence). CDR3: CASSSPTAAYEQYF. CDR3 sequence (DNA): TGTGCCAGCAGTTCCCCGACAGCCGCCTACGAGCAGTACTTC.